This T cell receptor (beta chain) stems from a study of regulatory T cells in long-lasting Graves disease. At the level of the study: Antithyroid drugs had been given to newly diagnosed Graves' patients for under 3 months. Overall study results and limits: TRBV28 was favored in persistent disease, as were TRBJ1-2 and TRBJ2-5.

V was clipped by 3 bases and J by 1 base, with 7 bases between them. CDR3 length: 13 amino acids. The germline V gene encodes CDR1 LGHNA and CDR2 YNFKEQ. Specified time point: newly diagnosed GD, antithyroid drugs for less than 3 months. After RNA was extracted from PBMCs, the TCR library was made from it. This clonotype appeared many times. No antigen is known for it. In building TCR beta libraries, iRepertoire HTBI primers were used together with Arm-PCR of CDR3 regions. One entry per CDR3 protein, called by TCRdb with MiXCR from the multiplex PCR reads. Of about 500,000 distinct CDR3 sequences in the sample, 15% to 20% were seen once. The same specimen was also included in a second study, on T cells in Graves' hyperthyroidism and ophthalmopathy. From that study: The HTBI set primed first-round TCR CDR3 RT-PCR. Model output signaled ophthalmopathy a median about 6.3 months ahead of onset.

This clonotype was obtained from a man in his forties with Graves disease. This chain connects TRBV4-2 to TRBJ2-7; unclear D gene. This specimen was peripheral blood mononuclear cells (PBMCs), taken at new diagnosis, from a patient treated with antithyroid drugs. The CDR3 DNA follows: TGTGCCAGCAGCCAGGGCCCTTCCTACGAGCAGTACTTC. Translation: CASSQGPSYEQYF.